The present TCR beta chain was sequenced within a study of tumor-infiltrating lymphocytes in primary liver carcinoma. Remarks on this clonotype: Its antigen is unidentified. One junction end disagrees with the germline gene, perhaps due to a read error.

DNA and RNA were both co-extracted from 20-30 mg of bulk tissue that had not been sorted. From 400 to 500 ng total RNA, TCR beta cDNA was generated with a primer in the constant region. Library construction for TCR beta comprised three nested multiplex PCR rounds performed with slightly modified ARM-PCR. With TRBV1-TRBV30 forward primers and a C-beta reverse primer, the first two PCR rounds were run for approximately 10 cycles each. TCRdb processed the multiplex PCR reads anew with MiXCR; each CDR3 protein has one entry. The sample contains roughly 100,000 distinct CDR3 sequences, approximately 82% of which appear only once. Germline V gene sequence: CDR1 SGHAT, CDR2 FQDESV (reference sequence). The CDR3 is 17 amino acids. General study points: Among top clones, only about 8-24% appeared in all five tumor regions.

This clonotype was obtained from a man aged 35-49 years with primary liver carcinoma and hepatitis B virus infection. The rearrangement links TRBV11-1 to TRBJ2-4; perhaps TRBD2 as D (6 bases). The sequencing input was liver tumor tissue from sampling region 3. Indicated subset: tumor region T3, left-lateral pole. CDR3: CASSFPVTSGSKNIQCF. The CDR3 DNA follows: TGTGCCAGCAGCTTTCCCGTGACTAGTGGGTCCAAAAACATTCAGTGCTTC. Full variable domain (missing parts from reference TRBV11-1 and TRBJ2-4): EAEVAQSPRYKITEKSQAVAFWCDPISGHATLYWYRQILGQGPELLVQFQDESVVDDSQLPKDRFSAERLKGVDSTLKIQPAELGDSAMYLCASSFPVTSGSKNIQCFGAGTRLSVL.